Listed here are 7 T cell receptor beta chains from one sample, sequenced in a study of shared clonotypes between healthy human individuals. Sequencing used immunoSEQ multiplex PCR; TCRdb keeps in-frame clones, though not all of them. The table records approximately 2.1 million clones, 90% to 95% of them present only once. The sample was naive CD4+ T cells from PBMCs. This sample's subset: CD45RA+ positively selected. The source of these receptors is a young man in good health. Some clones in this sample may be carry-over from other donors' samples.

The chain combines TRBV7-9 with TRBJ1-5; TRBD1 aligns across 8 bases. Germline CDR1 and CDR2: SEHNR and FQNEAQ (reference sequence). The CDR3 consists of 17 residues. With V trimmed by 1 base and J by 11 bases, 16 bases remained unmatched. The CDR3 bases are TGTGCCAGCAGCTTAGAGGCGCCAGGGGGCGCTCCAGTGTCCCAGCATTTT. This codes for CASSLEAPGGAPVSQHF. The entire variable domain, with the rest obtained from reference TRBV7-9 and TRBJ1-5, is as follows: DTGVSQNPRHKITKRGQNVTFRCDPISEHNRLYWYRQTLGQGPEFLTYFQNEAQLEKSRLLSDRFSAERPKGSFSTLEIQRTEQGDSAMYLCASSLEAPGGAPVSQHFGDGTRLSIL.

This chain joins TRBV6-1 and TRBJ1-2; 7 bases match TRBD1. The CDR3 extends over 17 amino acids. V was pared by 4 bases and J by 3 bases, with 14 bases of the junction left unmatched. Germline loops: CDR1 MNHNS, CDR2 SASEGT. The CDR3 DNA sequence: TGTGCCAGCAGTGCCAAACCGACAGGGAGGCAGGACTATGGCTACACCTTC. This sequence encodes CASSAKPTGRQDYGYTF.

The rearrangement links TRBV28 to TRBJ2-1; D unresolved. The CDR3 has 14 residues. Between the trimmed V and J ends, which lost 6 bases and 5 bases, there was a span of 14 bases. Germline V gives CDR1 MDHEN, CDR2 SYDVKM. The DNA for the CDR3 is TGTGCCAGCAGCCCCCCAGGCGGTAACAATGAGCAGTTCTTC. Translation: CASSPPGGNNEQFF. The whole variable domain, filled in from reference TRBV28 and TRBJ2-1, reads DVKVTQSSRYLVKRTGEKVFLECVQDMDHENMFWYRQDPGLGLRLIYFSYDVKMKEKGDIPEGYSVSREKKERFSLILESASTNQTSMYLCASSPPGGNNEQFFGPGTRLTVL.

V usage is TRBV28 and J usage is TRBJ1-2; possible D gene TRBD1, 6 bases. CDR3 length equals 12 residues. The V end was cut by 6 bases, the J end by 8 bases, with 13 bases between. Germline V gene lookup returns CDR1 MDHEN and CDR2 SYDVKM. For the CDR3, the DNA is TGTGCCAGCAGGTACAGGGTGGACGGCTACACCTTC. Translation gives CASRYRVDGYTF.

The DNA for the CDR3 is TGTGCCAGCAGCAATTCGCGCAGGCCAGGCTATGGCTACACCTTC. As protein: CASSNSRRPGYGYTF. J is TRBJ1-2 and V is TRBV21-1; TRBD1, as called in the table, went unchecked against the DNA. TRBV21-1 is annotated as a pseudogene. The CDR3 contains 15 residues.

The chain recombines TRBV27 with TRBJ2-1, with D perhaps TRBD1 or TRBD2 (5 bases each). The V and J ends lost 3 bases and 7 bases respectively, with 10 bases between them. This CDR3 is 13 amino acids long. The germline V gene encodes CDR1 MNHEY and CDR2 SMNVEV (reference sequence). The DNA of the CDR3 is TGTGCCAGCAGTTTGGGGGTATTTAATGAGCAGTTCTTC. Its protein is CASSLGVFNEQFF.

This chain connects TRBV6-6 to TRBJ2-7; tentative D call: TRBD2 (6 bases). The CDR3 covers 14 residues. The germline V gene encodes CDR1 MNHNY and CDR2 SVGAGI (reference sequence). Deletions cut 4 bases from V and 12 bases from J, with 22 bases between. In DNA, the CDR3 is TGTGCCAGCAGTTCCCATGATTTAGCTGGAGGGAGGTACTTC. This sequence encodes CASSSHDLAGGRYF.